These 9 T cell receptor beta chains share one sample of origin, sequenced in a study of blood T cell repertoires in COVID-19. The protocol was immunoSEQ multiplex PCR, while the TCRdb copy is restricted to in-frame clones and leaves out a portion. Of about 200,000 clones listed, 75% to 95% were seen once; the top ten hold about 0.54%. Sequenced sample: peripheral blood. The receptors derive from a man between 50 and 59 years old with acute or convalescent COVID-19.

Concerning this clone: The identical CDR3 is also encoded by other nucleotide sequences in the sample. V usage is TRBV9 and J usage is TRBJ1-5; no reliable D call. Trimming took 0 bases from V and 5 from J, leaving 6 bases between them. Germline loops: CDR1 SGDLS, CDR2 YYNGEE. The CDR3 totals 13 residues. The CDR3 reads CASSVGADQPQHF. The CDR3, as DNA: TGTGCCAGCAGCGTAGGGGCAGATCAGCCCCAGCATTTT.

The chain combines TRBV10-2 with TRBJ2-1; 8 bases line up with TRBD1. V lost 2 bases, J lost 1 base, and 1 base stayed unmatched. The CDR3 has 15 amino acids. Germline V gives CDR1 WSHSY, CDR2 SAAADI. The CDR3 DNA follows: TGCGCCAGCAGTGAGAGGACAGGGTCCTACAATGAGCAGTTCTTC. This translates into CASSERTGSYNEQFF.

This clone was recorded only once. For the CDR3, the DNA is TGTGCCAGCAGCGTTACTGGACAGGCTTACAATGAGCAGTTCTTC. Its translation: CASSVTGQAYNEQFF. This chain joins TRBV9 and TRBJ2-1; 7 nucleotides align to TRBD1. There are 15 residues in the CDR3. J gave up 4 bases and V 2 bases, and 6 bases lay outside the gene matches. The V gene's germline CDR1 is SGDLS and CDR2 YYNGEE. The full variable domain, its missing parts supplied by reference TRBV9 and TRBJ2-1, is DSGVTQTPKHLITATGQRVTLRCSPRSGDLSVYWYQQSLDQGLQFLIQYYNGEERAKGNILERFSAQQFPDLHSELNLSSLELGDSALYFCASSVTGQAYNEQFFGPGTRLTVL.

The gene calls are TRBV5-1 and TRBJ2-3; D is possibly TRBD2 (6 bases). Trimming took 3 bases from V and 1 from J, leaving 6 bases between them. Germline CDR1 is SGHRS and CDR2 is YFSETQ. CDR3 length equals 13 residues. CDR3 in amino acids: CASSWGGTDTQYF. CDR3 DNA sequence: TGCGCCAGCAGCTGGGGGGGCACAGATACGCAGTATTTT.

The CDR3: CASSLADRGRETQYF. CDR3 bases: TGCGCCAGCAGCTTGGCCGACAGGGGTCGAGAGACCCAGTACTTC. The rearrangement uses TRBV5-1 and TRBJ2-5; 8 positions match TRBD1. After removal of 0 bases from V and 4 bases from J, the junction contained 5 bases not matched to a gene. The V gene's germline CDR1 is SGHRS and CDR2 YFSETQ. CDR3 length: 15 residues.

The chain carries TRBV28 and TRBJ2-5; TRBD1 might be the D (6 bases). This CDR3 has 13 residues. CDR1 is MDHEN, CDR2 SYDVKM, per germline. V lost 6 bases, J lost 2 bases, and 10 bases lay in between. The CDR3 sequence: CASRLQGQETQYF. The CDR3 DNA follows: TGTGCCAGCAGACTACAGGGTCAAGAGACCCAGTACTTC.

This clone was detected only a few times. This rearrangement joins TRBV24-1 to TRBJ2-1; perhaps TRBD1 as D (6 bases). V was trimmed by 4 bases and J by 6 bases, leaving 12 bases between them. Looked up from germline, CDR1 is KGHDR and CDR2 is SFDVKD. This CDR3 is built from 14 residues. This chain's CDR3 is CATSDTGTLNEQFF. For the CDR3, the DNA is TGTGCCACCAGTGACACAGGGACCCTCAATGAGCAGTTCTTC.

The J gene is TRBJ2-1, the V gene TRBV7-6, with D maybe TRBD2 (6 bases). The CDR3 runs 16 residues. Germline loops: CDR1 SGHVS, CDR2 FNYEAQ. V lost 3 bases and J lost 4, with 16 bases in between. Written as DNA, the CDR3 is TGTGCCAGCAGCTTTTTTCCCGGAGGGGAATACAATGAGCAGTTCTTC. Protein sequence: CASSFFPGGEYNEQFF.

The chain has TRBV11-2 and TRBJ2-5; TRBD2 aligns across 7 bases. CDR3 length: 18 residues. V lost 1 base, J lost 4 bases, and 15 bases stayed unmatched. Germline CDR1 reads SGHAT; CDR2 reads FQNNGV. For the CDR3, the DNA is TGTGCCAGCAGCTTAGGGCCGGCCCAGAGCGGGATCCCAGAGACCCAGTACTTC. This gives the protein CASSLGPAQSGIPETQYF.